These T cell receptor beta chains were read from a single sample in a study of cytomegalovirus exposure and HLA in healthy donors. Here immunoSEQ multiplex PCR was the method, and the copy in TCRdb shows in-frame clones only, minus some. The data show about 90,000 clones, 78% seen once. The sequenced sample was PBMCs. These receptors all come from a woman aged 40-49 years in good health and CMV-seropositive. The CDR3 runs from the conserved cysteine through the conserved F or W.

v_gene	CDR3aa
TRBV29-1	CSVATGTDTQYF
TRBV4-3	CASSQLAGTYNEQFF
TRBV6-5	CASSFLDRGTDTQYF
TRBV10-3	CAISESISRELFF
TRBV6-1	CASSRSNTGELFF
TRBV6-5	CASSRGQGVRTF
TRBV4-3	CASSIDDRLYGYTF
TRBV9	CASSPSDRVGTGELFF
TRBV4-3	CASSQDGAGPYNEQFF
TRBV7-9	CSSSLGRTEAFF
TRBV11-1	CASLSYEQYF
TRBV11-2	CASSPRLAGRGNEQFF
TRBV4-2	CASSQDWGTNSYEQYF
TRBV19	CASRRQGVYGYTF
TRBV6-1	CASSPTSQGEQYF
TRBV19	CASSIDHQWAAGDTGELFF